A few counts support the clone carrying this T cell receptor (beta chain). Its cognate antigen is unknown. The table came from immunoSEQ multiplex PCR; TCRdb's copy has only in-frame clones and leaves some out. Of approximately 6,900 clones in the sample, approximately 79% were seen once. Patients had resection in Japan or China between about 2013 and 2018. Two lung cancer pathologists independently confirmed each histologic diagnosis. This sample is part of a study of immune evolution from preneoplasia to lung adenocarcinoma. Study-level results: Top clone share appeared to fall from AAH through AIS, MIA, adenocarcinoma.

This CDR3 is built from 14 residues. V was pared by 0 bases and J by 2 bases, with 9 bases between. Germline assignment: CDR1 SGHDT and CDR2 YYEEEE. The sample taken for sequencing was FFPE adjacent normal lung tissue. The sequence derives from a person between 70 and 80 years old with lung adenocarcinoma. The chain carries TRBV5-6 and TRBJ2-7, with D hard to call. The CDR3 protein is CASSLASKPYEQYF. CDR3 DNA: TGTGCCAGCAGCTTGGCCAGTAAACCCTACGAGCAGTACTTC.